This T cell receptor beta chain stems from a study of T cell repertoires in cytomegalovirus infection. Across the whole study: An indication of both CMV infection and matching HLA type came from public TCR beta signatures. Study-level findings and limits: In two of eight donors, the top clonotype was HLA-C-restricted CMV-specific. Identification of carriers of CMV plus the relevant HLA was achieved through cumulative public TCR beta family frequency.

The CDR3 runs to 15 residues. The V gene's germline CDR1 is SEHNR and CDR2 FQNEAQ (reference sequence). Each CDR3 protein gets one entry after TCRdb re-called the reads with MiXCR. The table shows some 120,000 distinct CDR3 sequences, with 32% occurring only once. Only a few counts were recorded for this clonotype. The antigen remains undetermined. An end of the junction does not agree with germline; a read error may underlie this. The input for sequencing was CD8+ T cells from cultured PBMCs, taken from culture after CMV antigen stimulation. The receptor comes from a human donor in good health (CMV status not recorded). Some clones in this sample may be carry-over from other donors' samples. The chain links TRBV7-9 to TRBJ2-5, with D perhaps given as TRBD1 or TRBD2 (5 bases each). The CDR3 here is CASSLASTAQETQYF. The CDR3 DNA reads as TGTGCCAGCAGCCTAGCATCGACAGCCCAAGAGACCCAGTACTTC. The full variable domain, with the rest looked up from reference TRBV7-9 and TRBJ2-5, is DTGVSQNPRHKITKRGQNVTFRCDPISEHNRLYWYRQTLGQGPEFLTYFQNEAQLEKSRLLSDRFSAERPKGSFSTLEIQRTEQGDSAMYLCASSLASTAQETQYFGPGTRLLVL.